This T cell receptor (beta chain) was recorded in a study of long-term antiretroviral therapy in people with HIV. Germline CDR1 and CDR2: LNHNV and YYDKDF (reference sequence). The CDR3 contains 13 residues. V lost 0 bases and J lost 5, with 7 bases in between. The assay used was immunoSEQ (version v3.0), run at survey level. Here immunoSEQ multiplex PCR was the method, and the copy in TCRdb shows in-frame clones only, minus some. The sample holds some 18,000 clones; 87% are singletons and the top ten take around 4%. The gene calls are TRBV15 and TRBJ2-5; D is ambiguous. The TCR sequence derives from a man aged 18 to 29 with HIV. Sequencing was performed on unsorted PBMCs, taken 2.1 years after starting antiretroviral therapy. The CDR3 reads CATSREVPETQYF. The CDR3 DNA reads as TGTGCCACCAGCAGAGAAGTCCCCGAGACCCAGTACTTC.